The rows below give T cell receptor beta chains drawn from one sample of a study of CD8 T cells in Susac syndrome. TCRdb re-called the immunoSEQ multiplex PCR reads through MiXCR, storing one row per CDR3 protein. The data contain 400,000 to 550,000 distinct CDR3 sequences, 75% to 90% of them singletons. What was sequenced was CD8+ T cells from PBMCs. These receptors were collected from a human donor with multiple sclerosis. CDR3s leave out the opening cysteine and the closing phenylalanine or tryptophan. Each record gives: clone size, J gene, V gene, CDR3 protein. Expanded clones get a size class; other rows say once, few or many, or leave the size out.

>NA|TRBJ1-4|TRBV11-2
ASSRRGQGNEKLF
>NA|TRBJ2-3|TRBV28
ASSLSAFTDTQY
>NA|TRBJ1-1|TRBV6-5
ASTAAGENTEAF
>NA|TRBJ2-7|TRBV7-9
ASSSPTEAYEQY
>NA|TRBJ2-4|TRBV27
ASSPSSGNIQY
>NA|TRBJ1-1|TRBV6-2/TRBV6-3
ASSSDPNRFGTEAF
>NA|TRBJ2-3|TRBV2
ASSETGDSTDTQY
>NA|TRBJ2-7|TRBV20-1
SAAGADGSYEQY
>NA|TRBJ2-3|TRBV29-1
SALDPGGGPDTQY
>NA|TRBJ1-2|TRBV16
ASSPSSPLVGNFYGYT
>NA|TRBJ2-5|TRBV6-5
ASYGGGETQY
>NA|TRBJ1-2|TRBV14
ASSQLRGGNVYGYT
>NA|TRBJ2-7|TRBV4-1
ASSQGGTGDGEQY
>once|TRBJ1-3|TRBV29-1
SVPLPTGPGGAGNTIY
>once|TRBJ2-1|TRBV7-9
ATRLAGGNEQF
>once|TRBJ2-7|TRBV7-9
ASSLPDRDEQY
>NA|TRBJ2-7|TRBV19
ASSIRPGPANEQY
>once|TRBJ2-3|TRBV4-1
ASSQALLHKDAGTDTQY
>NA|TRBJ1-1|TRBV6-5
ASSYLGRGNTEAF
>NA|TRBJ2-5|TRBV6-1
ASSSEAGNQETQY
>NA|TRBJ2-1|TRBV19
ASSIIPGGGNEQF
>NA|TRBJ1-5|TRBV10-3
AISESTQGPNQPQH
>NA|TRBJ1-5|TRBV27
ASSPWSNQPQH
>NA|TRBJ2-6|TRBV27
ASRRDSGANVLT
>NA|TRBJ1-3|TRBV10-3
AISDLADSSGNTIY
>NA|TRBJ2-3|TRBV27
ASSLSGQGRADTQY
>once|TRBJ1-2|TRBV2
ASTPTANVYGYT
>NA|TRBJ1-2|TRBV14
ASSQAGNPVWNYGYT
>NA|TRBJ2-1|TRBV27
ASSSYTSGSRNEQF
>few|TRBJ2-3|TRBV11-2
ASSLDRLVEGTDTQY
>NA|TRBJ2-2|TRBV7-2
ASSLVGPGELF
>NA|TRBJ2-1|TRBV20-1
SVITIYNEQF
>NA|TRBJ2-3|TRBV11-2
ASSWGGTTDTQY
>once|TRBJ2-7|TRBV27
ASSLRGGVNEQY
>NA|TRBJ2-1|TRBV27
ASRLAGGREQF
>NA|TRBJ1-1|TRBV6-5
ASSWSDGNTEAF
>NA|TRBJ1-2|TRBV6-5
ASSLGLGDGYT